These T cell receptor beta chains were read from a single sample in a study of control samples from healthy donors and cancer patients. Clones were sequenced by immunoSEQ multiplex PCR, and TCRdb holds only the in-frame ones, with some missing. The table shows approximately 190,000 clones, with about nine tenths occurring only once. Sequenced sample: blood. These receptors originate from a man between 25 and 39 years old in good health. The CDR3 runs from the conserved cysteine through the conserved F or W. The D gene is left open where the match is weak. For some rows the clone size is stated as once, few or many, or as a class when expanded; others skip it.

NA,TRBJ1-1,TRBV12-3/TRBV12-4,13,NA,CASSSYMNTEAFF,TGTGCCAGCAGTTCTTACATGAACACTGAAGCTTTCTTT
NA,TRBJ2-2,TRBV11-2,15,NA,CASSLDRSPTGELFF,TGTGCCAGCAGCTTAGACAGGTCCCCCACCGGGGAGCTGTTTTTT
few,TRBJ2-7,TRBV4-1,16,TRBD1,CASSQVSGTVSYEQYF,TGCGCCAGCAGCCAAGTATCCGGGACAGTCTCCTACGAGCAGTACTTC
NA,TRBJ2-3,TRBV15,15,NA,CATSRDLGGTDTQYF,TGTGCCACCAGCAGAGATTTGGGGGGCACAGATACGCAGTATTTT
NA,TRBJ1-5,TRBV2,13,NA,CASSEQGSQPQHF,TGTGCCAGCAGTGAACAGGGTAGTCAGCCCCAGCATTTT
NA,TRBJ2-7,TRBV5-1,15,NA,CASSPTGSSTYEQYF,TGCGCCAGCAGCCCGACAGGCTCAAGTACCTACGAGCAGTACTTC
NA,TRBJ1-2,TRBV10-1,13,NA,CATKRTEGGGYTF,TGCGCCACCAAACGGACAGAAGGGGGTGGCTACACCTTC
once,TRBJ1-1,TRBV18,13,NA,CASSPGWTEEAFF,TGTGCCAGCTCCCCGGGGTGGACGGAAGAAGCTTTCTTT
once,TRBJ1-6,TRBV28,15,NA,CASSTPGFDNSPLHF,TGTGCCAGCAGTACTCCTGGGTTCGATAATTCACCCCTCCACTTT
once,TRBJ2-3,TRBV6-6,14,TRBD2,CASRIAGRTDTQYF,TGTGCCAGCAGGATAGCGGGGCGCACAGATACGCAGTATTTT
NA,TRBJ2-3,TRBV9,15,NA,CASSASFRGTDTQYF,TGTGCCAGCAGCGCTAGCTTCCGGGGCACAGATACGCAGTATTTT
few,TRBJ2-6,TRBV6-2/TRBV6-3,18,TRBD1,CASSVRQGEFSGANVLTF,TGTGCCAGCAGTGTGAGACAGGGGGAGTTCTCTGGGGCCAACGTCCTGACTTTC
once,TRBJ1-6,TRBV6-2/TRBV6-3,15,NA,CASSSFAGEDSPLHF,TGTGCCAGCAGTTCGTTTGCAGGTGAAGATTCACCCCTCCACTTT
many,TRBJ2-7,TRBV18,15,NA,CASSEAGTVKKEQYF,TGTGCCAGCTCCGAGGCGGGGACAGTGAAAAAAGAGCAGTACTTC
NA,TRBJ1-4,TRBV30,14,NA,CAWSPGPGNEKLFF,TGTGCCTGGAGCCCAGGGCCAGGAAATGAAAAACTGTTTTTT
NA,TRBJ2-1,TRBV2,12,NA,CASNIAYNEQFF,TGTGCCAGCAACATAGCCTACAATGAGCAGTTCTTC
once,TRBJ1-1,TRBV25-1,15,NA,CASSDDRRENTEAFF,TGTGCCAGCAGTGATGACAGGCGGGAGAACACTGAAGCTTTCTTT
NA,TRBJ2-7,TRBV2,12,NA,CASIFGSYEQYF,TGTGCCAGCATATTCGGTTCCTACGAGCAGTACTTC
NA,TRBJ1-2,TRBV2,12,NA,CATKDTDYGYTF,TGTGCCACTAAGGACACTGACTATGGCTACACCTTC
NA,TRBJ1-2,TRBV3-1/TRBV3-2,12,TRBD1,CASRRTGEGYTF,TGTGCCAGCAGAAGGACAGGGGAAGGCTACACCTTC
NA,TRBJ1-2,TRBV5-4,17,TRBD1,CASSLGGQGRSNYGYTF,TGTGCCAGCAGCTTGGGGGGACAGGGTCGGAGTAACTATGGCTACACCTTC
NA,TRBJ1-3,TRBV12-3/TRBV12-4,13,NA,CASGPEGGNTIYF,TGTGCCAGCGGCCCTGAGGGAGGAAACACCATATATTTT
NA,TRBJ2-1,TRBV24-1,15,NA,CATSGARVWDNEQFF,TGTGCCACCAGTGGAGCGAGAGTTTGGGACAATGAGCAGTTCTTC
NA,TRBJ2-3,TRBV7-6,15,NA,CASSPSGGGPDTQYF,TGTGCCAGCAGCCCCTCGGGCGGGGGCCCAGATACGCAGTATTTT